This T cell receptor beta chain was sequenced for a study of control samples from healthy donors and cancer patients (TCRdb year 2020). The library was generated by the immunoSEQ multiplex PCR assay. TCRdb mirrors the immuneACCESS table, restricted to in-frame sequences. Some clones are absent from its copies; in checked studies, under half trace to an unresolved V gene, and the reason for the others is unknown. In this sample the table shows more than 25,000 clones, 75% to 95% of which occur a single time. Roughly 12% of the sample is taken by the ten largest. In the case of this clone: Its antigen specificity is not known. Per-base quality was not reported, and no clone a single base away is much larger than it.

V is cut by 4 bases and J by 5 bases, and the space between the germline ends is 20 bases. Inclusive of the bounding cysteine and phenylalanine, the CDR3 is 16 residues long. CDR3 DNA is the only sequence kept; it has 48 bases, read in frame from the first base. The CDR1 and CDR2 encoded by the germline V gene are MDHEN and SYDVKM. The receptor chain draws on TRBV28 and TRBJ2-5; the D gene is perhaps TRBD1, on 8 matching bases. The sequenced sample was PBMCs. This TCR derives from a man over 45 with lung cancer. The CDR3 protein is CASSSSTGEGWETQYF. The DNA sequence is TGTGCCAGCAGTTCCTCGACAGGGGAGGGATGGGAGACCCAGTACTTC. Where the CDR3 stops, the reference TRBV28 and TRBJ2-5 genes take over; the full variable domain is DVKVTQSSRYLVKRTGEKVFLECVQDMDHENMFWYRQDPGLGLRLIYFSYDVKMKEKGDIPEGYSVSREKKERFSLILESASTNQTSMYLCASSSSTGEGWETQYFGPGTRLLVL.